The source of this TCR beta chain is a study of control samples from healthy donors and cancer patients. CDR3 length: 11 residues. Germline V gene lookup returns CDR1 GTSNPN and CDR2 SVGIG (reference sequence). V was clipped by 2 bases and J by 6 bases, with 8 bases between them. This table comes from immunoSEQ multiplex PCR, and its TCRdb copy is limited to in-frame clones, with some not included. The sample holds roughly 370,000 clones, 90% seen once. The V gene is TRBV30, the J gene TRBJ2-7; D gene unclear. The sequence was obtained from a man aged 40-50 years with head and neck cancer. Sequencing input: PBMCs. CDR3: CAWSYGGEQYF. The CDR3 nucleotides read TGTGCCTGGAGTTATGGCGGCGAGCAGTACTTC.